This TCR beta chain is drawn from a study of technical replicates of blood from a handful of donors. Generated by immunoSEQ multiplex PCR, the TCRdb table keeps only in-frame clones and is missing some. This table has roughly 60,000 clones, 85% to 95% appearing once. By share, this clone counts as medium-sized. The CDR3 is 14 residues long. The germline V and J ends were trimmed by 6 bases and 4 bases, with 14 bases remaining between them. The germline gives CDR1 MNHEY, CDR2 SVGAGI. This receptor was identified in a human donor in good health. Some clones in this sample may be carry-over from other donors' samples. Sequencing was done on a sample of PBMCs. This rearrangement joins TRBV6-5 to TRBJ2-3; the D gene is possibly TRBD2 (5 bases). DNA of the CDR3: TGTGCCAGCAGCCGCACTAGGACGGCAGATACGCAGTATTTT. It translates to CASSRTRTADTQYF.